This T cell receptor (beta chain) was documented in a study of cytomegalovirus exposure and HLA in healthy donors. The PCR made use of 60 Vbeta and 13 Jbeta primers. Repertoires were generated with immunoSEQ multiplex PCR, while TCRdb's copy carries only in-frame clones and drops some. The sample includes 250,000 to 350,000 clones, about 80% of them seen just once. The CDR3 totals 13 residues. V was pared by 7 bases and J by 2 bases, with 2 bases of the junction left unmatched. Germline V gene data show CDR1 as ENHRY and CDR2 as SYGVKD. Sequencing was carried out using PBMCs. The sequence came from a girl aged 2 to 10 in good health and CMV-seronegative. The rearrangement links TRBV10-3 to TRBJ2-5; 9 nucleotides align to TRBD1. The CDR3 reads CAIKQGAQETQYF. CDR3 DNA sequence: TGTGCCATCAAACAGGGGGCTCAAGAGACCCAGTACTTC.